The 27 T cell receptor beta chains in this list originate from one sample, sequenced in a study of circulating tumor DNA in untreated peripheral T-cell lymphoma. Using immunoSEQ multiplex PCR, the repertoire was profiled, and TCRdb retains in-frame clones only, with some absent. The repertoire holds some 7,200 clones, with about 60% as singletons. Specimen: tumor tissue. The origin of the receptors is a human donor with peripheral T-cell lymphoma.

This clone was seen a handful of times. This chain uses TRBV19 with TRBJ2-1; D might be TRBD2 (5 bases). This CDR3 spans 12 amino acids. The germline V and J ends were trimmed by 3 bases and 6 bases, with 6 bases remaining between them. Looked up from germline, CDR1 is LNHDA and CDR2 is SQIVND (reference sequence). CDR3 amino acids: CASSISANEQFF. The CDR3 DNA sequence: TGTGCCAGTAGTATTAGCGCCAATGAGCAGTTCTTC.

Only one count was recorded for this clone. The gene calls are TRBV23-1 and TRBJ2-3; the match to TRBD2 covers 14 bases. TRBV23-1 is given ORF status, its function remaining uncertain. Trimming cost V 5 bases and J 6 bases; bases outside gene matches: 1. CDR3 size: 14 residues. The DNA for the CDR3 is TGCGCCAGCAGTGGACTAGCGGGAGGTGATACGCAGTATTTT. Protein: CASSGLAGGDTQYF.

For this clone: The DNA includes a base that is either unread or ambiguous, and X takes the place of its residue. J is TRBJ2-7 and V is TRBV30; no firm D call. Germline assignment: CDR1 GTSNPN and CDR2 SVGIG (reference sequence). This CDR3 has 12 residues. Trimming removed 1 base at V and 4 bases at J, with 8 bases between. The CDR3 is CAWSADXYEQYF. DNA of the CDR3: TGTGCCTGGAGTGCCGACGRATACGAGCAGTACTTC.

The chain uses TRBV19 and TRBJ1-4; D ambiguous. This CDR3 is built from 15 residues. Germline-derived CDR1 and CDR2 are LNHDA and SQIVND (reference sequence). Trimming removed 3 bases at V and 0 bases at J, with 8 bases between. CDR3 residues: CASSIGQATNEKLFF. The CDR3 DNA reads TGTGCCAGTAGTATTGGGCAGGCAACTAATGAAAAACTGTTTTTT.

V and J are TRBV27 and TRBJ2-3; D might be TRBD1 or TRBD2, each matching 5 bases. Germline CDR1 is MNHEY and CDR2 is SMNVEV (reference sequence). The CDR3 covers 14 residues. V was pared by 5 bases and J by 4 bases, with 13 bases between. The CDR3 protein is CASSLTLGADTQYF. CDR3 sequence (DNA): TGTGCCAGCAGTCTGACTCTGGGGGCAGATACGCAGTATTTT.

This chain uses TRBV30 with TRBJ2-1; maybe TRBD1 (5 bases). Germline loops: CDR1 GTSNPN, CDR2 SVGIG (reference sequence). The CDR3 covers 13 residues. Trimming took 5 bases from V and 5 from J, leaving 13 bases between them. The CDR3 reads CAWGSDRDNEQFF. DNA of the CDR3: TGTGCCTGGGGCTCAGACAGAGACAATGAGCAGTTCTTC.

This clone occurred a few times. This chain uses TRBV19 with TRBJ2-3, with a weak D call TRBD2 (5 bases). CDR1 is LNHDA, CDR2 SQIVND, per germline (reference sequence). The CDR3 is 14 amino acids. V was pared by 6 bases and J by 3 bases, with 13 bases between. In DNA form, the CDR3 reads TGTGCCAGTAGGCAAGGACTGGAGACAGATACGCAGTATTTT. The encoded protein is CASRQGLETDTQYF.

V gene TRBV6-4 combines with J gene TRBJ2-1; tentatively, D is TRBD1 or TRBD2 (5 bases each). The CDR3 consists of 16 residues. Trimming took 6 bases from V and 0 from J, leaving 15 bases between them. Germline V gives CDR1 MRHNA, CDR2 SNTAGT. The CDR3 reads CASRRGRESSYNEQFF. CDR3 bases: TGTGCCAGCAGGAGGGGAAGGGAGAGCTCCTACAATGAGCAGTTCTTC.

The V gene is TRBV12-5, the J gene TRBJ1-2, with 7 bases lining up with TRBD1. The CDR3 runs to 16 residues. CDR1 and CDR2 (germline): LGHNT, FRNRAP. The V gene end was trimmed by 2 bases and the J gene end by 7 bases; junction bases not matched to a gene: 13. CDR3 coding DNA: TGTGCTAGTGGTTTGCCGCGTGCAGGGGGTGATTTTGGCTACACCTTC. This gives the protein CASGLPRAGGDFGYTF.

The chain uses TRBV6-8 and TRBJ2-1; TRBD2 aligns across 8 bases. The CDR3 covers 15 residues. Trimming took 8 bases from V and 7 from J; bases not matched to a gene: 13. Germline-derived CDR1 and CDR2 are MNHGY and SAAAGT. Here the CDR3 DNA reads TGTGCCAGCTCGTCTGGGCGGGAGGTGCGGAATGAGCAGTTCTTC. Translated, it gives CASSSGREVRNEQFF.

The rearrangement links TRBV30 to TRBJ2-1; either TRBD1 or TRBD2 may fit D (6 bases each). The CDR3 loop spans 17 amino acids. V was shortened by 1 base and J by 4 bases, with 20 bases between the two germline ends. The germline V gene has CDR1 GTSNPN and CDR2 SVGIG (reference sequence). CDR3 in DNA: TGTGCCTGGAGTGAGGGGGAGGAGCGGGCAAGGTACAATGAGCAGTTCTTC. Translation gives CAWSEGEERARYNEQFF. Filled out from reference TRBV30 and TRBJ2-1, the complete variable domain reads SQTIHQWPATLVQPVGSPLSLECTVEGTSNPNLYWYRQAAGRGLQLLFYSVGIGQISSEVPQNLSASRPQDRQFILSSKKLLLSDSGFYLCAWSEGEERARYNEQFFGPGTRLTVL.

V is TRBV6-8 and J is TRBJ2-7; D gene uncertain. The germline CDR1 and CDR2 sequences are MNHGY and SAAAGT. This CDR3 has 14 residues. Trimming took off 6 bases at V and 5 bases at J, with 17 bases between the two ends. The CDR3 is CASSKPEVLNEQYF. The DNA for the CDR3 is TGTGCCAGCAGCAAGCCGGAAGTCCTGAACGAGCAGTACTTC.

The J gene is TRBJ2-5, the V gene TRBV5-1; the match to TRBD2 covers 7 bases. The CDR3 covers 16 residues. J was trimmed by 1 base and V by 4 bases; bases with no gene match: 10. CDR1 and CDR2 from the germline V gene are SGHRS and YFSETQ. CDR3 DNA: TGCGCCAGCAGCCTGAACCTAGCGGCAAGCCAAGAGACCCAGTACTTC. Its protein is CASSLNLAASQETQYF.

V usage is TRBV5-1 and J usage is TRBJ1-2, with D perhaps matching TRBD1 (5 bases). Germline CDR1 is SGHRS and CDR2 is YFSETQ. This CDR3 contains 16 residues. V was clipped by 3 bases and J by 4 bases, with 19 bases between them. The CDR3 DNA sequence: TGCGCCAGCAGCTCCGTTTCCGGGACCGATCTCTATGGCTACACCTTC. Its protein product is CASSSVSGTDLYGYTF.

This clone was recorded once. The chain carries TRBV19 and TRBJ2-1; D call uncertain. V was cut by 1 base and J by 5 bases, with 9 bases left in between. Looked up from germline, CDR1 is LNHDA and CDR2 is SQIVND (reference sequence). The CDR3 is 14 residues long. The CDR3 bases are TGTGCCAGTAGTATAGTTGCCCCCCACAATGAGCAGTTCTTC. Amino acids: CASSIVAPHNEQFF.

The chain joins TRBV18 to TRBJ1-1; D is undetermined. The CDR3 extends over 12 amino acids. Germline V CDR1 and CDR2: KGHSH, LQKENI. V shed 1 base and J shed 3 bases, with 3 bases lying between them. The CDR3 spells CASSPRDTEAFF. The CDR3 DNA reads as TGTGCCAGCTCACCACGGGACACTGAAGCTTTCTTT.

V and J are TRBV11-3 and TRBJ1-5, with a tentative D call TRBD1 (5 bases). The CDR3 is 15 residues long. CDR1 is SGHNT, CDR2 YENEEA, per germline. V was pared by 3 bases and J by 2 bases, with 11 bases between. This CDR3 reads CASSLVGEGNQPQHF. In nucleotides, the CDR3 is TGTGCCAGCAGCTTGGTGGGGGAGGGCAATCAGCCCCAGCATTTT.

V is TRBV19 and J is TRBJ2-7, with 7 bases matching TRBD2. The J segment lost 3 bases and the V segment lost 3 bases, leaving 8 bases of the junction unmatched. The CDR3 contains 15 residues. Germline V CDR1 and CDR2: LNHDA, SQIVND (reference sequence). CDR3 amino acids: CASSIPGGPLYEQYF. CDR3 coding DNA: TGTGCCAGTAGTATCCCGGGGGGTCCCCTCTACGAGCAGTACTTC.

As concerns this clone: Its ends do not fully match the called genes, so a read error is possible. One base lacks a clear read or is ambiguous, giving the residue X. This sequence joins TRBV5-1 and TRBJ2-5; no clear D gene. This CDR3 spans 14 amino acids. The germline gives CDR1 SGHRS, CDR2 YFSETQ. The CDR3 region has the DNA TGCGYCAGCAGCTTGGTTACGCCTGGGGAGACCCAGTACTTC. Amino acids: CXSSLVTPGETQYF.

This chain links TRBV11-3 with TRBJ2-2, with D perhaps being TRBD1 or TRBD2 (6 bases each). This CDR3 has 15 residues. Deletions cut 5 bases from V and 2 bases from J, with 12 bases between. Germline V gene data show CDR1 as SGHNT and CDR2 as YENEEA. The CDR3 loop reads CASSPKGGNTGELFF. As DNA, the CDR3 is TGTGCCAGCAGCCCTAAGGGGGGAAACACCGGGGAGCTGTTTTTT. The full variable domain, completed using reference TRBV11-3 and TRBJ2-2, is EAGVVQSPRYKIIEKKQPVAFWCNPISGHNTLYWYLQNLGQGPELLIRYENEEAVDDSQLPKDRFSAERLKGVDSTLKIQPAELGDSAVYLCASSPKGGNTGELFFGEGSRLTVL.

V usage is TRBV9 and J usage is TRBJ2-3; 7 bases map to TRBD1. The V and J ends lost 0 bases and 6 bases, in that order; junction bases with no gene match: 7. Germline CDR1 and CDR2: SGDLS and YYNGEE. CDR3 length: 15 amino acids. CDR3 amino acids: CASSVVQGVTDTQYF. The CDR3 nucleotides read TGTGCCAGCAGCGTAGTTCAGGGGGTCACCGATACGCAGTATTTT.

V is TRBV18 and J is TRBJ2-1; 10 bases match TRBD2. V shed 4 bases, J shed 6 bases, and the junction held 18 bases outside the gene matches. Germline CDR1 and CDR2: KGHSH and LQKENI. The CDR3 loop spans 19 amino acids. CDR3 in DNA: TGTGCCAGCTCACTCCTGACAGGTGCCAGGACTAGCGGCCCCAATGAGCAGTTCTTC. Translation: CASSLLTGARTSGPNEQFF.

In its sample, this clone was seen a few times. The CDR3 sequence: CASSLLDNNQPQHF. The CDR3 nucleotides read TGTGCCAGCAGCCTCTTGGACAACAATCAGCCCCAGCATTTT. This sequence joins TRBV28 and TRBJ1-5; perhaps TRBD1 as D (5 bases). V was pared by 6 bases and J by 3 bases, with 12 bases between. In germline, CDR1 is MDHEN, CDR2 SYDVKM. CDR3 length: 14 amino acids. Together with reference TRBV28 and TRBJ1-5, the CDR3 gives the full variable domain: DVKVTQSSRYLVKRTGEKVFLECVQDMDHENMFWYRQDPGLGLRLIYFSYDVKMKEKGDIPEGYSVSREKKERFSLILESASTNQTSMYLCASSLLDNNQPQHFGDGTRLSIL.

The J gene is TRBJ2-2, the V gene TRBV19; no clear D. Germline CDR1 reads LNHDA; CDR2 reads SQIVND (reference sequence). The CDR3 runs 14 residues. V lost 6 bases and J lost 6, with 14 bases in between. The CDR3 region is CASRLLGASGELFF. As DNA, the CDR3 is TGTGCCAGTAGGCTACTTGGAGCCTCCGGGGAGCTGTTTTTT.

The CDR3: CASSPQGANTEAFF. The CDR3 region has the DNA TGTGCCAGCTCACCACAGGGGGCGAACACTGAAGCTTTCTTT. The V and J genes are TRBV18 and TRBJ1-1, with 7 nucleotides matching TRBD1. The CDR3 covers 14 residues. In germline, CDR1 is KGHSH, CDR2 LQKENI. J was trimmed by 1 base and V by 1 base; bases with no gene match: 0.

The CDR3 coding sequence is TGTGCCAGCAGCAGTATCTACAAGGGCTCCTACGAGCAGTACTTC. It translates to CASSSIYKGSYEQYF. The chain links TRBV7-1 to TRBJ2-7; D ambiguous. TRBV7-1 is given ORF status, its function remaining uncertain. Between the trimmed V and J ends, which lost 5 bases and 0 bases, there was a span of 14 bases. The CDR3 spans 15 residues.

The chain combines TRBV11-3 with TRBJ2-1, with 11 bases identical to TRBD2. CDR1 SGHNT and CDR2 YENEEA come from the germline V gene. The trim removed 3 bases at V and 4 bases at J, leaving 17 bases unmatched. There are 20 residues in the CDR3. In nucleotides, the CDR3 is TGTGCCAGCAGCTTGGCCTGGCCAGGAGATAGCGGGAGGGTATACAATGAGCAGTTCTTC. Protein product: CASSLAWPGDSGRVYNEQFF.